The clone carrying this T cell receptor beta chain was recorded many times. Its specificity is not known. The data stem from a study of T cells in Graves' hyperthyroidism and ophthalmopathy. Study outcomes and limitations: Also found in blood were most expanded thyroid clonotypes above 0.001.

Clinical Activity Scores of at least 3, NOSPECS grades of at least 4 and durations under 3 months characterized ophthalmopathy patients. This CDR3 comprises 20 residues. Germline V gene lookup returns CDR1 DFQATT and CDR2 SNEGSKA (reference sequence). V was clipped by 3 bases and J by 2 bases; unmatched bases: 23. Amplified regions were TCR beta CDR3 sequences from RNA transcripts. The HTBI primer set was used in a first-round RT-PCR of the TCR CDR3. TCRdb called the multiplex PCR reads again in MiXCR, with one record for every CDR3 protein. This sample has 200,000 to 250,000 distinct CDR3 sequences, with 24% found just once.

Specimen: blood. The chain joins TRBV20-1 to TRBJ2-5; 8 bases map to TRBD2. The receptor's source is a woman in her 40s with Graves' ophthalmopathy. The CDR3 protein is CSARVGAGDLIRTRQETQYF. DNA of the CDR3: TGCAGTGCTAGGGTTGGAGCGGGAGATTTGATTCGAACCCGACAAGAGACCCAGTACTTC.